The entry that follows covers one T cell receptor (beta chain) sequence. Its matching antigen is unknown. With 5 bases clipped from V and 7 bases from J, the junction kept 6 bases outside the gene matches. Germline V lookup: CDR1 SGHAT, CDR2 FQNNGV. CDR3 size: 13 residues. cDNA specific to TCR beta was made from 450 to 650 ng of total RNA, with a constant-region primer employed for priming. Three nested multiplex PCR rounds, a slightly modified ARM-PCR method, built the TCR beta libraries. In the first two PCR rounds, TRBV1-TRBV30 forward primers were paired with a C-beta reverse primer, and each round lasted 10 cycles. TCRdb analysed the multiplex PCR reads with MiXCR anew, one entry per CDR3 protein. The data contain 300,000 to 400,000 distinct CDR3 sequences, less than 65% of them singletons. The data stem from a study of tumor-infiltrating lymphocytes in primary liver carcinoma. Whole-study context: The patients comprised men and women between the ages of 30 and 69 years. Recorded tumor stage was T1-T3 N0M0, with diameters of about 4.2 to 10 cm. Findings and caveats of the study: Significantly larger top-250-clone fractions were found in tumors than in blood (p = 0.039). The study found tumor-adjacent and tumor-blood pairs overlapped less than tumor region pairs.

The authors took blood RNA from unsorted whole blood and also extracted germline DNA. Sample: peripheral blood. The TCR sequence derives from a man in his forties or fifties with primary liver carcinoma and hepatitis B virus infection. The V call is TRBV11-2, the J call TRBJ2-7, with 9 bases identical to TRBD1. The CDR3 loop reads CASSPQGANEQYF. Here the CDR3 DNA reads TGTGCCAGCAGCCCACAGGGGGCTAATGAGCAGTACTTC.